What follows are 27 T cell receptor beta chains derived from one specimen sequenced in a study of T cell clonotyping in hematopoietic cell transplantation. The repertoire was sequenced with immunoSEQ multiplex PCR; TCRdb's copy has only in-frame clones and lacks some. The table records roughly 14,000 clones, 80% to 90% of them present only once. The material sequenced was PBMCs, taken 100 days after allogeneic stem cell transplant. These receptors came from a male patient between 50 and 60 years old who had an allogeneic stem cell transplant from an unrelated donor, so T cells may come from the graft donor. Some clones in this sample may be carry-over from other donors' samples.

V and J are TRBV23-1 and TRBJ1-1; D is undetermined. TRBV23-1 is assigned to the ORF class and has an uncertain function. The CDR3 is 16 amino acids. The germline V and J ends were trimmed by 0 bases and 1 base, with 12 bases remaining between them. The DNA of the CDR3 is TGCGCCAGCAGTCAATCTATCTCCAGCGGGAACACTGAAGCTTTCTTT. Its translation: CASSQSISSGNTEAFF.

V usage is TRBV9 and J usage is TRBJ2-7; 9 nucleotides align to TRBD2. Germline CDR1 is SGDLS and CDR2 is YYNGEE. The length of the CDR3 is 15 residues. J lost 3 bases, V lost 0 bases, and 4 bases had no gene match. The CDR3 loop is CASSVASGEIYEQYF. CDR3 sequence (DNA): TGTGCCAGCAGCGTAGCTAGCGGGGAGATCTACGAGCAGTACTTC.

The rearrangement joins TRBV19 to TRBJ1-5; tentatively, D is TRBD1 (5 bases). V lost 6 bases and J lost 7, with 19 bases in between. This CDR3 region has 15 residues. Per the germline V gene, CDR1 is LNHDA and CDR2 is SQIVND (reference sequence). CDR3 in DNA: TGTGCCAGTAGCCTCGCAGGGCGAGGTAGACAGCCCCAGCATTTT. This codes for CASSLAGRGRQPQHF.

The chain employs TRBV5-6 and TRBJ2-3, with 9 bases matching TRBD1. The length of the CDR3 is 14 residues. V lost 3 bases, J lost 6 bases, and 5 bases stayed unmatched. Germline V gene sequence: CDR1 SGHDT, CDR2 YYEEEE. DNA of the CDR3: TGTGCCAGCAGCTGGGACAGGGTATCTGATACGCAGTATTTT. Protein product: CASSWDRVSDTQYF.

The gene calls are TRBV4-1 and TRBJ1-2, with D unresolved. V was shortened by 0 bases and J by 8 bases, with 16 bases between the two germline ends. CDR1 is MGHRA, CDR2 YSYEKL, per germline. The CDR3 is 15 amino acids. CDR3 nucleotides: TGCGCCAGCAGCCAAGAGCGAACCTACTGGGAAGGCTACACCTTC. Encoded protein: CASSQERTYWEGYTF.

The V and J genes are TRBV6-7 and TRBJ2-3; D not resolved. TRBV6-7 counts as an open reading frame of uncertain function. The CDR3 is 12 residues long. The V end was cut by 6 bases, the J end by 9 bases, with 13 bases between. The CDR3 is CASSPSAETQYF. CDR3 DNA: TGTGCCAGCAGCCCGTCCGCGGAGACGCAGTATTTT.

This clone was recorded once. V and J are TRBV6-5 and TRBJ2-5, with D tentatively TRBD2 (6 bases). From germline, CDR1 is MNHEY and CDR2 SVGAGI. The V end lost 6 bases, the J end lost 4 bases, and 12 bases lay between the germline ends. This CDR3 has 13 amino acids. CDR3 sequence (DNA): TGTGCCAGCAGAAACCGGGGGAGAGAGACCCAGTACTTC. It specifies CASRNRGRETQYF.

The chain carries TRBV7-2 and TRBJ1-5; 7 bases are shared with TRBD1. CDR3 size: 13 residues. The V gene end was trimmed by 5 bases and the J gene end by 6 bases; junction bases not matched to a gene: 4. Germline assignment: CDR1 SGHTA and CDR2 FQGNSA. CDR3 bases: TGTGCCAGCAGCCAGGGGGGAGGTCAGCCCCAGCATTTT. As protein: CASSQGGGQPQHF.

The genes are TRBV7-9 and TRBJ2-7; D not certain. The CDR3 extends over 12 amino acids. Germline lookup yields CDR1 SEHNR and CDR2 FQNEAQ (reference sequence). V was clipped by 4 bases and J by 4 bases, with 8 bases between them. In nucleotides, the CDR3 is TGTGCCAGCAGCTCCGGGTGGTACGAGCAGTACTTC. Translation: CASSSGWYEQYF.

The genes are TRBV5-4 and TRBJ1-2; 8 nucleotides align to TRBD1. CDR3 length equals 13 residues. Germline-derived CDR1 and CDR2 are SGHNT and YYREEE (reference sequence). V shed 5 bases, J shed 3 bases, and the junction held 3 bases outside the gene matches. The DNA for the CDR3 is TGTGCCAGCAGGCAGGACAGGGACTATGGCTACACCTTC. It yields the protein CASRQDRDYGYTF.

The J gene is TRBJ1-5, the V gene TRBV2; possibly TRBD1 for D (5 bases). The V and J ends lost 6 bases and 6 bases respectively, with 18 bases between them. The germline V gene has CDR1 SNHLY and CDR2 FYNNEI. There are 15 residues in the CDR3. The CDR3 loop reads CASSAEGAQGQPQHF. The CDR3 DNA is TGTGCCAGCAGCGCCGAAGGGGCGCAGGGTCAGCCCCAGCATTTT.

The chain employs TRBV5-8 and TRBJ1-5; D remains unclear. The CDR3 runs to 12 residues. V was shortened by 5 bases and J by 6 bases, with 9 bases between the two germline ends. Germline V lookup: CDR1 SGHTS, CDR2 YDEGEE. CDR3 sequence: CASSLALQPQHF. DNA for the CDR3: TGTGCCAGCAGTCTAGCTCTTCAGCCCCAGCATTTT.

The chain links TRBV7-3 to TRBJ2-5; possible D gene TRBD1, 6 bases. CDR1 and CDR2 (germline): SGHTA, FQGTGA. This CDR3 is 13 amino acids long. V dropped 5 bases and J dropped 2 bases, with 9 bases sitting between them. CDR3 residues: CASSAGTQETQYF. CDR3 in DNA: TGTGCCAGCAGCGCCGGGACACAAGAGACCCAGTACTTC.

The chain is built from TRBV5-1 and TRBJ2-2; D is undetermined. V was shortened by 2 bases and J by 0 bases, with 5 bases between the two germline ends. The CDR3 runs 14 residues. CDR1 is SGHRS, CDR2 YFSETQ, per germline. The CDR3 sequence: CASSFGANTGELFF. The CDR3 DNA sequence: TGCGCCAGCAGCTTTGGCGCGAACACCGGGGAGCTGTTTTTT.

The CDR3, as DNA: TGTGCCGGTCAAAACAGGGCGAACACCGGGGAGCTGTTTTTT. Its translation is CAGQNRANTGELFF. The chain couples TRBV28 to TRBJ2-2; possibly TRBD1 for D (6 bases). Germline V CDR1 and CDR2: MDHEN, SYDVKM. The CDR3 sequence is 14 residues long. The V end was cut by 11 bases, the J end by 0 bases, with 13 bases between.

The rearrangement links TRBV28 to TRBJ2-5; 12 bases are a match to TRBD1. This CDR3 is built from 16 residues. V was clipped by 6 bases and J by 6 bases; unmatched bases: 11. Germline V CDR1 and CDR2: MDHEN, SYDVKM. The CDR3 bases are TGTGCCAGCAGCCTCACCGGGACAGGGGGCTGGCAGACCCAGTACTTC. It is translated as CASSLTGTGGWQTQYF.

V gene TRBV21-1 combines with J gene TRBJ1-2. TRBV21-1 counts as a pseudogene. The CDR3 is 13 residues long. CDR3 in DNA: TGTGCCAGCTCCTGGGGGAAGGGCTATGGCTACACCTTC. Translating it yields CASSWGKGYGYTF.

The V and J genes are TRBV2 and TRBJ1-5, with D tentatively TRBD1 (5 bases). Germline V CDR1 and CDR2: SNHLY, FYNNEI. The V end was cut by 4 bases, the J end by 5 bases, with 9 bases between. The CDR3 has 13 amino acids. Written as DNA, the CDR3 is TGTGCCAGCAGTGTCTGGGGCCATCAGCCCCAGCATTTT. Translating gives CASSVWGHQPQHF.

The chain links TRBV19 to TRBJ2-1, with D tentatively TRBD2 (5 bases). CDR1 is LNHDA, CDR2 SQIVND, per germline (reference sequence). Trimming removed 4 bases from V and 6 bases from J, with 7 bases in between. The CDR3 sequence is 12 residues long. CDR3: CASSTSTNEQFF. The CDR3 DNA follows: TGTGCCAGTAGTACTAGCACCAATGAGCAGTTCTTC.

Worth noting for this clone: It is unclear where the CDR3 begins or ends on the DNA, so no DNA is shown, and the CDR3 is as TCRdb lists it. The chain carries TRBV6-1 and TRBJ1-5. The CDR3 is 14 residues long, ends included. CDR1 MNHNS and CDR2 SASEGT come from the germline V gene. The CDR3 loop is CASILGGELPPQHF.

This sequence joins TRBV9 and TRBJ1-1, with a possible D match to TRBD1 (6 bases). Trimming took off 4 bases at V and 2 bases at J, with 15 bases between the two ends. The CDR3 runs 15 residues. The germline CDR1 and CDR2 sequences are SGDLS and YYNGEE. Here the CDR3 reads CASSLRTEPNTEAFF. CDR3 DNA: TGTGCCAGCAGCCTACGGACAGAGCCAAACACTGAAGCTTTCTTT.

V and J are TRBV18 and TRBJ1-1; D remains unclear. V lost 6 bases and J 3 bases, leaving 11 bases between the germline ends. The CDR3 covers 13 residues. CDR1 and CDR2 (germline): KGHSH, LQKENI. This CDR3 is CASSSVMDTEAFF. In DNA, the CDR3 is TGTGCCAGCTCTTCAGTCATGGACACTGAAGCTTTCTTT.

The chain carries TRBV4-3 and TRBJ1-2; D uncertain. Per the germline V gene, CDR1 is LGHNA and CDR2 is YSLEER. V lost 0 bases and J 0 bases, leaving 8 bases between the germline ends. The CDR3 has 15 residues. CDR3 loop: CASSQDPGANYGYTF. As DNA, the CDR3 is TGCGCCAGCAGCCAAGATCCCGGAGCTAACTATGGCTACACCTTC.

A single count supports this clone. The genes are TRBV6-6 and TRBJ2-5; TRBD1 aligns across 10 bases. The CDR3 loop spans 15 amino acids. Germline CDR1 and CDR2: MNHNY and SVGAGI (reference sequence). The V and J ends lost 5 bases and 4 bases, in that order; junction bases with no gene match: 7. Here the CDR3 DNA reads TGTGCCAGCAGTCGGGGACAGGGGAGGATAGAGACCCAGTACTTC. Residues: CASSRGQGRIETQYF.

This chain joins TRBV5-4 and TRBJ2-7, with D perhaps TRBD1 (5 bases). This CDR3 comprises 15 residues. The V and J ends lost 3 bases and 3 bases respectively, with 16 bases between them. CDR1 SGHNT and CDR2 YYREEE come from the germline V gene (reference sequence). CDR3 region: CASSSNFGHRYEQYF. CDR3 nucleotide sequence: TGTGCCAGCAGCTCCAATTTCGGACACCGCTACGAGCAGTACTTC. The whole variable domain, remainder taken from reference TRBV5-4 and TRBJ2-7, is ETGVTQSPTHLIKTRGQQVTLRCSSQSGHNTVSWYQQALGQGPQFIFQYYREEENGRGNFPPRFSGLQFPNYSSELNVNALELDDSALYLCASSSNFGHRYEQYFGPGTRLTVT.

A single count supports this clone. The chain has TRBV4-1 and TRBJ2-1; 10 nucleotides match TRBD2. There are 16 residues in the CDR3. V shed 0 bases and J 9 bases; nucleotides not matched to a gene: 8. Looked up from germline, CDR1 is MGHRA and CDR2 is YSYEKL. Here the CDR3 DNA reads TGCGCCAGCAGCCAAGAGCGGCTAGCGGGAGCAGGTGAGCAGTTCTTC. Translated: CASSQERLAGAGEQFF.

The gene calls are TRBV30 and TRBJ1-4; D is undetermined. V dropped 3 bases and J dropped 6 bases, with 11 bases sitting between them. CDR3 length equals 13 residues. CDR1 is GTSNPN and CDR2 is SVGIG in the germline V gene (reference sequence). CDR3 amino acids: CAWREGVYEKLFF. DNA for the CDR3: TGTGCCTGGAGGGAGGGCGTGTATGAAAAACTGTTTTTT. Full variable domain (rest looked up from reference TRBV30 and TRBJ1-4): SQTIHQWPATLVQPVGSPLSLECTVEGTSNPNLYWYRQAAGRGLQLLFYSVGIGQISSEVPQNLSASRPQDRQFILSSKKLLLSDSGFYLCAWREGVYEKLFFGSGTQLSVL.